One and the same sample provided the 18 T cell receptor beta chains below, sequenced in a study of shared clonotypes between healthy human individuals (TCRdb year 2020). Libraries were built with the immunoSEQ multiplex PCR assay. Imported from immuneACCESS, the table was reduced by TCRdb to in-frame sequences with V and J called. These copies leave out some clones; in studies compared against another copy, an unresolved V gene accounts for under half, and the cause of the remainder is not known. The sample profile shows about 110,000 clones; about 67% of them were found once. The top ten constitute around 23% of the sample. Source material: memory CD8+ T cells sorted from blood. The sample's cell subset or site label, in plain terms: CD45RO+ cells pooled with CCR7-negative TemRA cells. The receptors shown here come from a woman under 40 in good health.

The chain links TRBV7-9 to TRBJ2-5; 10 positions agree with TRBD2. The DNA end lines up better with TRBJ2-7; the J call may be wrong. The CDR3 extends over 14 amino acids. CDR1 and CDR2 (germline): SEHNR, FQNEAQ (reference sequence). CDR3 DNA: TGTGCCAGCACCGTACTAGCGGGGACCTACGAGCAGTACTTC. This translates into CASTVLAGTYEQYF.

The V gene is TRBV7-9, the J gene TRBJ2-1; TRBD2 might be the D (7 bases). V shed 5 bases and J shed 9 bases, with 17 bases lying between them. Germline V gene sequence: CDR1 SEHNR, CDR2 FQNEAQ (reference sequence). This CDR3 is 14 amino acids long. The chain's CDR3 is CASSDNLGGGEQFF. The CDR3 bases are TGTGCCAGCAGCGACAACTTGGGAGGGGGTGAGCAGTTCTTC.

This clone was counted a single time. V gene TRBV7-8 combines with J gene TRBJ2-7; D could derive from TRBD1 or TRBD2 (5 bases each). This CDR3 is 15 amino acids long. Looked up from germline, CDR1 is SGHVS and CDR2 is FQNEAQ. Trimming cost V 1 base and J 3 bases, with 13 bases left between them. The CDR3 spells CASSLERGAGYEQYF. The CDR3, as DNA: TGTGCCAGCAGCTTAGAGAGGGGCGCGGGCTACGAGCAGTACTTC.

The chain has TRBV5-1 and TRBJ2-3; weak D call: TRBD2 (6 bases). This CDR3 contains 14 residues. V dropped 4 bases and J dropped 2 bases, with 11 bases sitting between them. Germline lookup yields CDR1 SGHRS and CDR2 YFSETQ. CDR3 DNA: TGCGCCAGCAGCGACGGGACTTACACAGATACGCAGTATTTT. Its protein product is CASSDGTYTDTQYF.

This CDR3 reads CASSSLAGGTADTQYF. In nucleotides, the CDR3 is TGTGCCAGCAGTTCCCTAGCGGGAGGAACGGCAGATACGCAGTATTTT. The chain uses TRBV2 and TRBJ2-3; 11 bases fit TRBD2. CDR3 length: 16 amino acids. V trimming: 5 bases; J trimming: 4 bases; junction bases outside the gene matches: 8. Looked up from germline, CDR1 is SNHLY and CDR2 is FYNNEI.

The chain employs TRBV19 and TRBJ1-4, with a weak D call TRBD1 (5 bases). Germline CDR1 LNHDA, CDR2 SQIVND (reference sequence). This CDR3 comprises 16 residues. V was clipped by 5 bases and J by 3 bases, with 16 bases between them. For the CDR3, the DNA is TGTGCCAGTAGTCCATATACAGGTCCGGCTAATGAAAAACTGTTTTTT. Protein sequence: CASSPYTGPANEKLFF.

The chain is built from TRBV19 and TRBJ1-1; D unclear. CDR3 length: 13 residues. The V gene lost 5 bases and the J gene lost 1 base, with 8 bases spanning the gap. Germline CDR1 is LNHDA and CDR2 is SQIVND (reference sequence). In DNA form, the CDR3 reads TGTGCCAGTAGTCCCCGAGGGAACACTGAAGCTTTCTTT. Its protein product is CASSPRGNTEAFF.

CDR3 amino acids: CASRDRVYTGELFF. The CDR3 bases are TGTGCCAGTAGGGACAGGGTGTACACCGGGGAGCTGTTTTTT. V and J are TRBV19 and TRBJ2-2; 8 nucleotides match TRBD1. The CDR3 sequence is 14 residues long. V shed 6 bases, J shed 3 bases, and the junction held 3 bases outside the gene matches. Germline values: CDR1 LNHDA, CDR2 SQIVND (reference sequence).

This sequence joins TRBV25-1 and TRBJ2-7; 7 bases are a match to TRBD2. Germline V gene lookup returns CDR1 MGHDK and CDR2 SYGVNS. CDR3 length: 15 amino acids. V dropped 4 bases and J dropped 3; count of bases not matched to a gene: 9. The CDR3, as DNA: TGTGCCAGCAGTGCCCGGACTAGTTTAGACTACGAGCAGTACTTC. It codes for CASSARTSLDYEQYF.

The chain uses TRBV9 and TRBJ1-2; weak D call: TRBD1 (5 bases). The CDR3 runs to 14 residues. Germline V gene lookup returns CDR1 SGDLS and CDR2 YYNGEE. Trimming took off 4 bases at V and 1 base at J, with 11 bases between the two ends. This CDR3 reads CASSTGTVNYGYTF. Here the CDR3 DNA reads TGTGCCAGCAGCACGGGGACGGTTAACTATGGCTACACCTTC.

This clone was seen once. The CDR3 reads CASRPTGTGGTEAFF. The CDR3 region has the DNA TGTGCCAGCAGGCCGACCGGGACAGGTGGCACTGAAGCTTTCTTT. The J gene is TRBJ1-1, the V gene TRBV28; 8 bases are shared with TRBD1. CDR3 size: 15 residues. From germline, CDR1 is MDHEN and CDR2 SYDVKM. The V gene end was trimmed by 6 bases and the J gene end by 4 bases; junction bases not matched to a gene: 10.

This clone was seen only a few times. CDR3 protein: CASSFWTSQETQYF. CDR3 nucleotides: TGCGCCAGCAGCTTCTGGACTAGCCAAGAGACCCAGTACTTC. The V call is TRBV5-1, the J call TRBJ2-5, with 7 bases lining up with TRBD2. This CDR3 comprises 14 residues. V lost 2 bases to trimming and J lost 1 base; unmatched junction nucleotides: 2. The germline gives CDR1 SGHRS, CDR2 YFSETQ.

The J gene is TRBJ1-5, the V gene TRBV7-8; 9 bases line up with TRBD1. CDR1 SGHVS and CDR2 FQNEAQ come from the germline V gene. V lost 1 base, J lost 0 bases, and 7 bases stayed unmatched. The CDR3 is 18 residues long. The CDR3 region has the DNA TGTGCCAGCAGCTTAGACAGGGGGCAAGGTGGTAGCAATCAGCCCCAGCATTTT. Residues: CASSLDRGQGGSNQPQHF.

The CDR3 coding sequence is TGTGCCAGCAGCTTAGCGGGTAGCACAGATACGCAGTATTTT. This codes for CASSLAGSTDTQYF. The rearrangement links TRBV6-5 to TRBJ2-3; TRBD2 matches 7 bases. The V and J ends lost 6 bases and 0 bases, in that order; junction bases with no gene match: 3. There are 14 residues in the CDR3. CDR1 MNHEY and CDR2 SVGAGI come from the germline V gene.

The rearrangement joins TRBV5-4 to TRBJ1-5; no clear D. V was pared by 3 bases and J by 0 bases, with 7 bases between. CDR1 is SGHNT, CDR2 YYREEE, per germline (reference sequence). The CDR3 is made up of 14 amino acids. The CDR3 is CASSSYDSNQPQHF. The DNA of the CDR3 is TGTGCCAGCAGCTCATACGATAGCAATCAGCCCCAGCATTTT.

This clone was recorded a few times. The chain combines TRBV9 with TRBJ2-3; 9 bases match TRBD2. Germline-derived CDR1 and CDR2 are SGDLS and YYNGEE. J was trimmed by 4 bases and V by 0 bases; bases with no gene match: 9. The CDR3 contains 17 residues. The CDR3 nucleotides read TGTGCCAGCAGCGTAGAAGCTAGCGGGATGGCATCAGATACGCAGTATTTT. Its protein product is CASSVEASGMASDTQYF.

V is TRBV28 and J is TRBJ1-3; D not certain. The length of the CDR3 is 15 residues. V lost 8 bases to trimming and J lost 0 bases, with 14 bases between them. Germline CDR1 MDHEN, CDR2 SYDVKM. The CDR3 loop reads CASEKGVSSGNTIYF. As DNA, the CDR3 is TGTGCCAGCGAAAAGGGCGTGAGCTCTGGAAACACCATATATTTT.

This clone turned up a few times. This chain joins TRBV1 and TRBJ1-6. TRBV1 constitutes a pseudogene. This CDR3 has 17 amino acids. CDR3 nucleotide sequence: TGCACCAGCAGCCAAGATCAGGACTTCTCCTATAATTCACCCCTCCACTTT. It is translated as CTSSQDQDFSYNSPLHF.